The 10 T cell receptor beta chains given below trace back to one sample, sequenced in a study of early T cells in non-severe SARS-CoV-2 infection. From the 5' RACE reads, TCRdb called clonotypes with MiXCR, one entry per CDR3 protein. The sample has 40,000 to 45,000 distinct CDR3 sequences; about 6.5% are singletons. Sequencing was performed on whole blood, taken at baseline. The receptors derive from an adult who was a healthcare worker with PCR-confirmed SARS-CoV-2 infection or an uninfected control (not recorded which).

Ten or more counts support this clonotype. The chain has TRBV14 and TRBJ1-1; tentatively, D is TRBD1 (5 bases). Per the germline V gene, CDR1 is SGHDN and CDR2 is FVKESK. The CDR3 is 15 amino acids. V shed 3 bases and J shed 13 bases, with 24 bases lying between them. CDR3 sequence reads: CASSQQRGYNRFVFF. The CDR3 nucleotides are TGTGCCAGCAGCCAGCAACGCGGGTATAACAGGTTCGTTTTCTTT.

This clonotype came up many times. This chain connects TRBV7-2 to TRBJ2-3; D is perhaps TRBD1 or TRBD2 (6 bases each). The CDR3 is 14 amino acids. The germline gives CDR1 SGHTA, CDR2 FQGNSA. Trimming pared 5 bases from V and 3 bases from J, leaving 12 bases between. The CDR3 sequence: CASSRGLWTDTQYF. In nucleotides, the CDR3 is TGTGCCAGCAGCCGGGGGCTCTGGACAGATACGCAGTATTTT.

This clonotype has at least ten counts. V gene TRBV6-4 combines with J gene TRBJ2-7; D possibly corresponds to TRBD1 (6 bases). Germline V CDR1 and CDR2: MRHNA, SNTAGT. This CDR3 spans 17 amino acids. V dropped 0 bases and J dropped 0 bases, with 15 bases sitting between them. CDR3 residues: CASSDSLTGPLSYEQYF. CDR3 DNA sequence: TGTGCCAGCAGTGACTCTTTGACAGGACCACTCTCCTACGAGCAGTACTTC.

The sample holds many counts of this clonotype. At one of its ends the junction is not consistent with the germline gene, which may arise from a read error. V gene TRBV6-6 combines with J gene TRBJ2-3; D is uncertain. Germline-derived CDR1 and CDR2 are MNHNY and SVGAGI (reference sequence). The CDR3 loop spans 15 amino acids. The CDR3 region has the DNA TGTGCCAGCAGTGACTCTACCCGTAGCACAGATACGCAGTATTTT. Translating it yields CASSDSTRSTDTQYF.

This clonotype was recorded many times. V and J are TRBV30 and TRBJ2-6; D is undetermined. The CDR3 contains 14 residues. From germline, CDR1 is GTSNPN and CDR2 SVGIG (reference sequence). V gave up 2 bases and J gave up 4 bases, with 9 bases separating them. CDR3 DNA sequence: TGTGCCTGGAGTTCGACCTCGGGGGCCAACGTCCTGACTTTC. Residues: CAWSSTSGANVLTF.

This clonotype came up many times. The chain employs TRBV20-1 and TRBJ1-6; the D gene is possibly TRBD1 (5 bases). Germline loops: CDR1 DFQATT, CDR2 SNEGSKA (reference sequence). CDR3 length: 16 residues. Trimming pared 3 bases from V and 5 bases from J, leaving 17 bases between. CDR3 nucleotide sequence: TGCAGTGCTAGTCCCCCGGAGGGGAGGCATAATTCACCCCTCCACTTT. It is translated as CSASPPEGRHNSPLHF.

This clonotype was seen at least ten times. The chain employs TRBV29-1 and TRBJ2-5; 8 bases fit TRBD1. The V gene's germline CDR1 is SQVTM and CDR2 ANQGSEA. The CDR3 is 13 residues long. V shed 2 bases, J shed 4 bases, and the junction held 3 bases outside the gene matches. In DNA, the CDR3 is TGCAGCGTTGAACCCGACAGGGGAGAGACCCAGTACTTC. Its translation: CSVEPDRGETQYF.

This clonotype was recorded at least ten times. The rearrangement links TRBV7-9 to TRBJ1-5; D remains unclear. The CDR3 has 18 residues. Germline V gives CDR1 SEHNR, CDR2 FQNEAQ (reference sequence). Trimming stripped 3 bases from V and 3 bases from J, with 21 bases between. CDR3 protein: CASSFFSNKLESNQPQHF. The CDR3 DNA sequence: TGTGCCAGCAGCTTCTTTTCTAACAAACTCGAATCCAATCAGCCCCAGCATTTT.

This clonotype was counted ten times or more. The chain uses TRBV2 and TRBJ2-5; D perhaps matches TRBD1 (7 bases). This CDR3 has 14 amino acids. V was trimmed by 7 bases and J by 7 bases, leaving 19 bases between them. The germline V gene has CDR1 SNHLY and CDR2 FYNNEI. The CDR3 reads CASNLGQVGGTQYF. CDR3 DNA sequence: TGTGCCAGCAACCTCGGACAGGTCGGGGGGACCCAGTACTTC.

The chain has TRBV12-3 or TRBV12-4 and TRBJ2-6; D not certain. The CDR3 totals 14 residues. Trimming pared 5 bases from V and 4 bases from J, leaving 9 bases between. The CDR3 is CASSPFSGANVLTF. The CDR3 coding sequence is TGTGCCAGCAGTCCCTTTTCAGGGGCCAACGTCCTGACTTTC.